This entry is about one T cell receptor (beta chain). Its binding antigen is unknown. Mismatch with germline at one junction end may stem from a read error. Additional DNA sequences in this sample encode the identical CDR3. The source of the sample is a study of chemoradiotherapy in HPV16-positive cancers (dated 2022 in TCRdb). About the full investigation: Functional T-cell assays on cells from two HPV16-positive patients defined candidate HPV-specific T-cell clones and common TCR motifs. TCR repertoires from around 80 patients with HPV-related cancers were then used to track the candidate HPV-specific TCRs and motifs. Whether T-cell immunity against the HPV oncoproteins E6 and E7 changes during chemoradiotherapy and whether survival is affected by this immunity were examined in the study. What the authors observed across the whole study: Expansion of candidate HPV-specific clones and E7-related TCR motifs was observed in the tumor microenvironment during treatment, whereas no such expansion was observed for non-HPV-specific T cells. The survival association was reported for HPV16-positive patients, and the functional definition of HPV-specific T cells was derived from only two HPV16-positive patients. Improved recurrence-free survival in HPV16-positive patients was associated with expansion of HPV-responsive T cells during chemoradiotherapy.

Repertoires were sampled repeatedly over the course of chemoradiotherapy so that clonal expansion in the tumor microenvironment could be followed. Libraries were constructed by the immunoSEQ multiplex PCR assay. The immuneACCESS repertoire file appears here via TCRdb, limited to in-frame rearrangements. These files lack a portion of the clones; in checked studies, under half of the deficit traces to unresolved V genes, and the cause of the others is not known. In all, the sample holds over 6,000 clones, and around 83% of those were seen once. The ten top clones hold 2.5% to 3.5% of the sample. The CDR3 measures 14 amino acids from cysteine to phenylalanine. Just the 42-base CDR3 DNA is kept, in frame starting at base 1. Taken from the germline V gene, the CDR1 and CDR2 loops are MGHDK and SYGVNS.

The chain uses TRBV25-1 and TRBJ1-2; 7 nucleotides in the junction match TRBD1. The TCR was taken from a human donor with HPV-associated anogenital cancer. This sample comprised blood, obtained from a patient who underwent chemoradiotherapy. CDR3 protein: CASSEQGGYYGYTF. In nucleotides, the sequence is TGTGCCAGCAGTGAGCAGGGGGGATACTATGGCTACACTTTC.